This TCR beta chain emerged from a study of OX40 agonist ivuxolimab in advanced cancers. Study context: Three partial responders included one hepatocellular carcinoma patient and two cutaneous melanoma patients.

Notes on the study in general: Expanded clones were, on average, more numerous in CD8+ T cells than in CD4+. Partial responders receiving 0.1-3.0 mg/kg showed among the lowest clonal expansion. Not determined was the antigen specificity of the expanded peripheral T cells.

V lost 4 bases to trimming and J lost 3 bases, with 12 bases between them. Per germline, CDR1 MGHRA and CDR2 YSYEKL. The CDR3 sequence is 14 residues long. Notes on this clone: Its target is unknown.

Sequencing was performed with immunoSEQ multiplex PCR; in TCRdb, only in-frame clones are kept and a portion is missing. The sample lists some 83,000 clones, about 93% occurring once. V usage is TRBV4-1 and J usage is TRBJ1-1, with D perhaps matching TRBD1 (6 bases). This TCR was sampled from an adult with an advanced solid tumor such as melanoma, head and neck, liver or kidney cancer. The specimen comprised CD4+ or CD8+ T cells sorted from blood, sampled in a trial of the OX40 agonist ivuxolimab. DNA for the CDR3: TGCGCCAGCAGCCCACCGACAGGAGACACTGAAGCTTTCTTT. Translating gives CASSPPTGDTEAFF.